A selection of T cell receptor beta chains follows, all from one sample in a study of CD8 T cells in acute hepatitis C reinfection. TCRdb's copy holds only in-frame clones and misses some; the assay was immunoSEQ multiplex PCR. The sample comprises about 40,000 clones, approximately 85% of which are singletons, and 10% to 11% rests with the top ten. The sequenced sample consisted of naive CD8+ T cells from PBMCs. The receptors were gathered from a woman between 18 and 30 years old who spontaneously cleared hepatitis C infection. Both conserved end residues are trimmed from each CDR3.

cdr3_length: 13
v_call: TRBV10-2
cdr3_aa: ASMATGAVNTEAF

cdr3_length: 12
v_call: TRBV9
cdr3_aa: ASSVVGGGDTQY

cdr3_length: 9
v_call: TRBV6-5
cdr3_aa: ASGDTGELF

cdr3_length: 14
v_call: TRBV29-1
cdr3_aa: SVRGTGGERDTEAF

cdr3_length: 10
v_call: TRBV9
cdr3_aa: ASSVVEDEQY

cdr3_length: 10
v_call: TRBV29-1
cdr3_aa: SVVGQAEGYT

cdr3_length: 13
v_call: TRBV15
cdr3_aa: ATSRPGTGGYALH

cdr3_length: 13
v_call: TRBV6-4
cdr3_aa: ASSPRQGQGGELF

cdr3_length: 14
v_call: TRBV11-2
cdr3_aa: ASSLSGRPNSYEQY

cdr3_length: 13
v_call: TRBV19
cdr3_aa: ASSPQVTSGAQFL

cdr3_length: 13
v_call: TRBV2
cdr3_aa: ASSDDLDRDNEQF

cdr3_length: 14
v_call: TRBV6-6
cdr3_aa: ASSNMGPPQPGELF

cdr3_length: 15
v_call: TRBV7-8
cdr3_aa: ASSLPERTSGKETQY

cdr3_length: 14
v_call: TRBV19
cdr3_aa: ASSIAHLRGHQPQH

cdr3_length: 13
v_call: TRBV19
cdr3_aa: ASSLSTDAKNIQY

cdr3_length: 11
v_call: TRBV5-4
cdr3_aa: ASSLERYNEQF

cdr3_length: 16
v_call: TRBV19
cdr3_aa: ASSILVGVRSMNTEAF

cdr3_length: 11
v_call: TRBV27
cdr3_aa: ASSIDRYYGYT

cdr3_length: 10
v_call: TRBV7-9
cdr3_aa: ASSPDGGVAF

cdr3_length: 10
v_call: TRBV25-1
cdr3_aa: AINDGYYGYT

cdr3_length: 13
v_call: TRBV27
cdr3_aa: ASTPGTRILNEQF

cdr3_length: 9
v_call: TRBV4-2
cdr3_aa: ASSQANTIY

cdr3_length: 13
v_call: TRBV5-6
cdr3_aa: ASSFTWGKGAEAF

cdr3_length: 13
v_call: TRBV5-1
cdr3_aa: ASSPEVRQVYEQY

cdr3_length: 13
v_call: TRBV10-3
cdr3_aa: AISESGIPGNEQF

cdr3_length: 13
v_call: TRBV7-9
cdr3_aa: ASRGQGVAGTEAF

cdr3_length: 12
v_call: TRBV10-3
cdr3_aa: AISELAGVSEQF

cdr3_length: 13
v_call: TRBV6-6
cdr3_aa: ASSYSRTVRSEQF

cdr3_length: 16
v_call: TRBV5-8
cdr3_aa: ASSHRDRVYVPNEKLF

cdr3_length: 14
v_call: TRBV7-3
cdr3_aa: ASSLIFSGGTGELF

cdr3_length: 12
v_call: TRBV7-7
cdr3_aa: ASSHGSPQETQY

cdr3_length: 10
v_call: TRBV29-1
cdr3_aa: SVSTSDNEQF

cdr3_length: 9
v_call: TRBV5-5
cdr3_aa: ASTPDREQF

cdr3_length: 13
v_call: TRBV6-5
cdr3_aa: ASSYTGAGHNEQF

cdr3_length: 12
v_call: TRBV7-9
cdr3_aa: ASSLHSDYYEQY

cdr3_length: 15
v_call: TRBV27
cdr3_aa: ASSFVFQGRNSYEQY

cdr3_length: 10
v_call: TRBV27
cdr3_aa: ASSLGKNEQF

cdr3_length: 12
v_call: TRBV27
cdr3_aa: ASSLKAGPDEQY

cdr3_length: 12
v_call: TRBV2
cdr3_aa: ASSDLQGTYEQY

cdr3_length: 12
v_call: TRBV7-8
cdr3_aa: ASSLGSGGTRAF

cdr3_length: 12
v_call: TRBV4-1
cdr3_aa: ASSQEVEWNEQF

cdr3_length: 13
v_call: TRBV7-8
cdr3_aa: ASSARDSKVQPQH

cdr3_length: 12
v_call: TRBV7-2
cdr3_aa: ASSSRTTSGEQY

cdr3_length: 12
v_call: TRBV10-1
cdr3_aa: ASSARAVSNEQF

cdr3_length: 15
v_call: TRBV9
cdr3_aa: ASSAPNWGSGTDTQY

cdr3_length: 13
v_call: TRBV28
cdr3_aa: ASSFFGQPNQPQH

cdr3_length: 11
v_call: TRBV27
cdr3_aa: ASSDREFYEQY

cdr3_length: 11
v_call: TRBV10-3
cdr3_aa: AIRSGITYEQY

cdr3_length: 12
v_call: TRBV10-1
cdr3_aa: ASSEFGGVDEQF

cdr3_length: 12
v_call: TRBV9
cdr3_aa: ASTGFLFSGELF

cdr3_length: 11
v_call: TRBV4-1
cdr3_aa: ASSQVIWETQY

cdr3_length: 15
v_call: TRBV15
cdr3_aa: ATSRVEGHGVDYGYT

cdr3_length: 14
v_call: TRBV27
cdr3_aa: ASSLLPDLNTGELF

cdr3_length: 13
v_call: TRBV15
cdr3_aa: ATSGRRELPGEQF